The sequence of this TCR beta chain was determined in a study of OX40 agonist ivuxolimab in advanced cancers. About the research overall: Enrolled patients in dose escalation had cancers that were hepatocellular carcinoma, melanoma, renal cell or head and neck cancer.

The V gene end was trimmed by 8 bases and the J gene end by 4 bases; junction bases not matched to a gene: 10. The V gene's germline CDR1 is LGHNA and CDR2 YSLEER. The CDR3 has 15 amino acids. Assay used: immunoSEQ multiplex PCR; TCRdb lists only in-frame clones, some missing. The data show 60,000 to 80,000 clones, over 80% seen once. This specimen consisted of CD4+ or CD8+ T cells sorted from blood, obtained in a trial of the OX40 agonist ivuxolimab. The V and J genes are TRBV4-3 and TRBJ2-3; TRBD2 agrees at 9 bases. This clonotype originated in an adult with an advanced solid tumor such as melanoma, head and neck, liver or kidney cancer. This chain's CDR3 is CASGGLARDADTQYF. The CDR3 nucleotides are TGCGCCAGCGGGGGACTAGCCCGGGATGCAGATACGCAGTATTTT.